The present entry profiles one TCR beta chain with its context. The data were taken from a study of blood T cell repertoires in COVID-19. Study-wide context: T cells, B-cell-depleted T cells, or PBMCs supplied cDNA or gDNA.

Profiled with immunoSEQ multiplex PCR; TCRdb holds only in-frame clones, not every one. Of tens of thousands of clones listed, roughly 90% were seen once; the top ten hold more than 7.5%. Material: peripheral blood. This TCR was recovered from a woman older than 75 with acute or convalescent COVID-19.

In DNA form, the CDR3 reads TGTGCCAGCAGCCACCGGGACAGCCAGGGGACAGATACGCAGTATTTT. This encodes CASSHRDSQGTDTQYF. The chain couples TRBV11-1 to TRBJ2-3; 7 bases are shared with TRBD1. Germline V lookup: CDR1 SGHAT, CDR2 FQDESV (reference sequence). The ends lost 5 bases at V and 3 bases at J; junction bases unmatched: 11. This CDR3 comprises 16 residues.